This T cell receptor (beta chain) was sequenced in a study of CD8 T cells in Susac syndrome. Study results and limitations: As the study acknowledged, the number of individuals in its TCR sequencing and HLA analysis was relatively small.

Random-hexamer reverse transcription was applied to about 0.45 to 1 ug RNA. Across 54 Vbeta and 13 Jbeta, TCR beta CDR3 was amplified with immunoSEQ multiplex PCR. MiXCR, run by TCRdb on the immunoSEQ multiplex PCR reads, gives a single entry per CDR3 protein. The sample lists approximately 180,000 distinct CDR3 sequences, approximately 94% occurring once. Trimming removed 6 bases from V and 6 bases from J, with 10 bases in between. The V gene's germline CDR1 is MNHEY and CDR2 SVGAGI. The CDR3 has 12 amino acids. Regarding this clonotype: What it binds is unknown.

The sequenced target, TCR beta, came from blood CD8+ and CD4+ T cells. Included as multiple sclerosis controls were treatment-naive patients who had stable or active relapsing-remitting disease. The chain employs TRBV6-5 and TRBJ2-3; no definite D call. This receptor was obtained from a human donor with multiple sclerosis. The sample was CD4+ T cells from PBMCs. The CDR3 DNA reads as TGTGCCAGCAGCTCAACAGAGGATACGCAGTATTTT. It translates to CASSSTEDTQYF.